This is a list of T cell receptor beta chains from one sample in a study of PD-1 blockade in mismatch repair-deficient tumors. Generated by immunoSEQ multiplex PCR, the TCRdb table keeps only in-frame clones and is missing some. This table has some 100,000 clones, under 90% appearing once. Sample: peripheral blood, taken 35 to 37 weeks after starting pembrolizumab. These receptors came from an adult with mismatch repair-deficient cancer. Each CDR3 is given with its conserved first and last residue. Fields, in order: J gene, D gene, clone size, CDR3 length, V gene, CDR3 protein, CDR3 DNA. The D gene is left open where the match is weak. The listing skips clone size in some rows; elsewhere it reads once, few, many or a size class.

>TRBJ1-1|NA|NA|12|TRBV18
CASSPARNEAFF
TGTGCCAGCTCACCAGCAAGGAATGAAGCTTTCTTT
>TRBJ2-7|TRBD2|NA|16|TRBV4-3
CASSQGLRGSDYEQYF
TGCGCCAGCAGCCAAGGTCTGCGCGGGAGTGACTACGAGCAGTACTTC
>TRBJ2-3|NA|NA|15|TRBV19
CASSILRGSTDTQYF
TGTGCCAGTAGTATCTTGAGGGGGAGCACAGATACGCAGTATTTT
>TRBJ2-2|NA|NA|15|TRBV5-1
CASSSGTKNTGELFF
TGCGCCAGCAGCTCGGGGACCAAGAACACCGGGGAGCTGTTTTTT
>TRBJ2-1|TRBD2|NA|16|TRBV18
CASSPRTSGRAFEQFF
TGTGCCAGCTCACCAAGGACTAGCGGGAGGGCCTTTGAGCAGTTCTTC
>TRBJ2-2|TRBD2|NA|16|TRBV19
CASSSRLAGEIGELFF
TGTGCCAGTAGTTCCCGACTAGCGGGAGAGATCGGGGAGCTGTTTTTT
>TRBJ2-1|NA|once|14|TRBV27
CASTEGSSYNEQFF
TGTGCCAGCACTGAGGGGAGCTCCTACAATGAGCAGTTCTTC
>TRBJ2-7|TRBD1|few|14|TRBV7-8
CASSLEGTDYEQYF
TGTGCCAGCAGCTTAGAGGGGACAGACTACGAGCAGTACTTC
>TRBJ2-5|TRBD2|NA|15|TRBV5-1
CASSYGTSGQETQYF
TGCGCCAGCAGCTACGGGACTAGCGGACAAGAGACCCAGTACTTC
>TRBJ2-1|NA|NA|12|TRBV29-1
CSARQASNEQFF
TGCAGCGCTAGACAGGCCTCCAATGAGCAGTTCTTC
>TRBJ1-1|NA|NA|13|TRBV5-1
CASSSRDSPEAFF
TGCGCCAGCAGCTCTCGCGACAGTCCTGAAGCTTTCTTT
>TRBJ1-2|NA|NA|12|TRBV14
CASSPQGFGYTF
TGTGCCAGCAGCCCCCAGGGTTTTGGCTACACCTTC
>TRBJ1-1|NA|NA|12|TRBV5-6
CASSLGGRGGFF
TGTGCCAGCAGCTTGGGGGGCAGGGGCGGTTTCTTT
>TRBJ1-5|NA|NA|14|TRBV4-2
CASSQGQSNQPQHF
TGTGCCAGCAGCCAAGGACAGAGCAATCAGCCCCAGCATTTT
>TRBJ1-4|NA|NA|15|TRBV9
CASSAGWATNEKLFF
TGTGCCAGCAGCGCCGGTTGGGCAACTAATGAAAAACTGTTTTTT
>TRBJ2-2|TRBD1|once|13|TRBV6-5
CASRTGATGELFF
TGTGCCAGTCGGACAGGGGCTACCGGGGAGCTGTTTTTT
>TRBJ2-1|TRBD2|NA|15|TRBV7-2
CASSPMTSGNAEQFF
TGTGCCAGCAGCCCGATGACTAGCGGGAACGCTGAGCAGTTCTTC
>TRBJ1-1|NA|NA|15|TRBV5-5
CASSRLTGMNTEAFF
TGTGCCAGCAGCAGATTGACAGGTATGAACACTGAAGCTTTCTTT
>TRBJ2-7|NA|NA|14|TRBV5-4
CASSRTSDTSEQYF
TGTGCCAGCAGCCGCACCTCTGATACGTCCGAGCAGTACTTC
>TRBJ2-3|NA|NA|14|TRBV10-1
CASSEAPGTDTQYF
TGCGCCAGCAGTGAGGCACCAGGCACAGATACGCAGTATTTT
>TRBJ2-1|NA|once|15|TRBV27
CASSLSGGNYDEQFF
TGTGCCAGCAGTTTATCAGGTGGGAATTACGATGAGCAGTTCTTC
>TRBJ2-1|NA|NA|17|TRBV4-1
CASSRLPGTWFMGEQFF
TGCGCCAGCAGCCGCCTCCCCGGGACATGGTTCATGGGTGAGCAGTTCTTC
>TRBJ2-7|NA|NA|14|TRBV5-6
CASSFGQGPYEQYF
TGTGCCAGCAGCTTCGGGCAGGGCCCCTACGAGCAGTACTTC
>TRBJ2-1|NA|once|13|TRBV6-6
CASSVRLGDEQFF
TGTGCCAGCAGTGTCCGACTCGGGGATGAGCAGTTCTTC
>TRBJ1-2|NA|NA|13|TRBV10-3
CAISEGPDGGYTF
TGTGCCATCAGTGAGGGGCCCGACGGTGGCTACACCTTC
>TRBJ2-7|TRBD2|NA|17|TRBV2
CASSEFNGLRGAYEQYF
TGTGCCAGCAGTGAATTCAACGGTTTGCGGGGGGCCTACGAGCAGTACTTC
>TRBJ2-2|NA|NA|16|TRBV5-1
CASSLALASNTGELFF
TGCGCCAGCAGCTTGGCCCTAGCGAGTAACACCGGGGAGCTGTTTTTT
>TRBJ1-2|NA|NA|15|TRBV27
CASSPEGTSGYGYTF
TGTGCCAGCAGTCCCGAAGGGACAAGCGGCTATGGCTACACCTTC
>TRBJ2-7|NA|NA|13|TRBV5-4
CASSLAASYEQYF
TGTGCCAGCAGCTTGGCTGCTAGCTACGAGCAGTACTTC
>TRBJ2-5|NA|few|14|TRBV19
CASSKQGLRETQYF
TGTGCCAGTAGTAAGCAGGGTTTACGGGAGACCCAGTACTTC
>TRBJ2-3|TRBD2|NA|15|TRBV19
CASSISDSGRDTQYF
TGTGCCAGTAGTATTTCGGATAGCGGGAGAGATACGCAGTATTTT
>TRBJ1-2|NA|few|11|TRBV6-5
CAALGEGGYTF
TGTGCCGCCCTCGGTGAGGGTGGCTACACCTTC
>TRBJ2-7|NA|NA|15|TRBV5-1
CASSPRGDMSYEQYF
TGCGCCAGCAGCCCCCGTGGTGACATGTCCTACGAGCAGTACTTC
>TRBJ2-1|TRBD2|once|17|TRBV7-8
CASSLLGLAGSYNEQFF
TGTGCCAGCAGCTTATTGGGACTAGCGGGATCCTACAATGAGCAGTTCTTC
>TRBJ2-3|TRBD2|NA|14|TRBV7-3
CASSLSGGLDTQYF
TGTGCCAGCAGCTTAAGCGGGGGGCTAGATACGCAGTATTTT
>TRBJ1-3|NA|NA|15|TRBV7-9
CASSLIEGYGNTIYF
TGTGCCAGCAGCTTAATAGAGGGTTATGGAAACACCATATATTTT
>TRBJ2-5|NA|NA|16|TRBV7-9
CASSLRLAVQGETQYF
TGTGCCAGCAGCTTACGATTAGCGGTGCAGGGAGAGACCCAGTACTTC
>TRBJ1-3|TRBD1|NA|14|TRBV10-3
CATTGELSGNTIYF
TGTGCCACCACAGGGGAACTCTCTGGAAACACCATATATTTT
>TRBJ2-2|NA|NA|14|TRBV2
CASSPQPGTRELFF
TGTGCCAGCAGTCCCCAACCGGGTACCCGGGAGCTGTTTTTT
>TRBJ1-2|NA|NA|13|TRBV6-5
CASSYRGVDGYTF
TGTGCCAGCAGTTACAGGGGTGTGGATGGCTACACCTTC
>TRBJ1-3|NA|NA|18|TRBV9
CASSVGWGSRKSGNTIYF
TGTGCCAGCAGCGTAGGCTGGGGCAGCCGGAAATCTGGAAACACCATATATTTT
>TRBJ2-1|TRBD2|NA|13|TRBV28
CASSVGLGNEQFF
TGTGCCAGCAGTGTCGGACTAGGGAATGAGCAGTTCTTC